This T cell receptor beta chain was captured by sequencing in a study of T cell clones after liver transplantation (dated by TCRdb to about 2019). With regard to the full study: ITN030ST, the source of the samples, was a randomized trial that attempted immunosuppression withdrawal within 2 years of liver transplantation. Donor-reactive T cell clones were identified using TCRbeta sequencing after a pre-transplant mixed lymphocyte reaction and were then followed in post-transplant blood. As an antigen-independent comparator for donor-reactive sequences, third party-reactive TCRbeta sequences were also identified from pre-transplant MLRs. Three of the eight recipients were HCV-positive; the others were transplanted for non-autoimmune, non-viral indications. The subjects received no induction therapy and were kept on standard immunosuppression until randomization at 12-24 months post-transplant. Tolerance was defined as complete withdrawal of immunosuppression for at least one year without a rise in liver enzymes beyond twice the upper limit of normal. Blood samples were collected pre-transplant, pre-randomization before withdrawal, and post-randomization after either complete withdrawal or failed withdrawal. The study cohort included 8 liver transplant recipients, of whom 3 were classified as tolerant and 5 as non-tolerant. General conclusions and limits of the study: Low numbers of available donor cells limited the measurable donor-reactive repertoire in two subjects. After accounting for repertoire turnover, donor-reactive detection was significantly reduced in 7 of 8 subjects for CD4 and 8 of 8 for CD8. Circulating donor-reactive CD4 TCRbeta sequences fell significantly post-transplant in most of the 8 subjects, irrespective of tolerance or HCV status. The conclusions were considered preliminary, being limited by small, heterogeneous patient numbers and non-standardized post-transplant time points. Without allograft tissue specimens, donor-reactive T cells may have migrated into the graft rather than being deleted. The decline in donor-reactive sequences exceeded the decline in third party-reactive sequences, suggesting partial antigen-specific deletion that was unrelated to withdrawal success.

Frozen genomic DNA underwent high-throughput TCRbeta CDR3 sequencing by immunoSEQ, including PCR amplification, mapping, bias correction and internal controls. On the study's bioinformatics: Only productive rearrangements were retained, with each unique TCRbeta sequence defined by its CDR3 nucleotide sequence together with its V and J gene. Donor-reactive sequences required at least 5-fold expansion in CFSE-low cells versus unstimulated pre-transplant cells and at least 0.01% frequency. Minimum frequency thresholds were set for each subject on the basis of the unstimulated sample with the lowest template count, so that a detection power of at least 90% was ensured. Jensen-Shannon divergence between the top 1000 TCRbeta sequences post- versus pre-transplant served as the measure of repertoire turnover. Changes in detection of donor-reactive sequences were tested with two-sided Fisher's exact tests. The clones in this table, taken by TCRdb from immuneACCESS, are in-frame only. Not every clone is retained; where verified, under half of the shortfall comes from an unresolved V gene, and the cause of the rest is unknown. The DNA was the basis for D and trimming; V, J and clone size are from that table. Counted in this sample were around 70,000 clones; nearly 95% of them appeared once. 0.9% to 1% of the sample belongs to the ten largest clones.

The CDR3 numbers 14 residues from cysteine through phenylalanine. The only DNA kept is the CDR3, 42 bases in frame from the first base. V sheds 4 bases and J sheds 3 bases, leaving 13 bases between their ends. From a lookup of the germline V gene, CDR1 and CDR2 are SGDLS and YYNGEE. Thawed unstimulated PBMCs were stained for CD3, CD4 and CD8 and FACS-sorted into CD3+CD4+ and CD3+CD8+ populations. All 8 studied subjects were randomized to immunosuppression withdrawal. The Qiagen DNeasy Blood and Tissue Kit was used for isolation of genomic DNA. A note on this clone: Its antigen has not been determined. Base qualities are not recorded, but no much larger clone differs from it by a single base.

Sequenced material: CD4+ T cells from blood, taken about 25 months after liver transplant. The chain is made from TRBV9 and TRBJ1-1; the best D guess is TRBD1, with 6 bases matching. The TCR comes from a human patient who received a liver transplant. Some T cells seen after a transplant may have their origin in the graft donor. The sequenced DNA: TGTGCCAGCAGCCTCTCAGGGGCGGACACTGAAGCTTTCTTT. It codes for CASSLSGADTEAFF.